The rows below give T cell receptor beta chains drawn from one sample of a study of T cells in Graves' hyperthyroidism and ophthalmopathy. TCRdb called the multiplex PCR reads again in MiXCR, with one record for every CDR3 protein. This table holds about 340,000 distinct CDR3 sequences, approximately 18% found once. Material: blood. These receptors were obtained from a woman between 45 and 60 years old with Graves' hyperthyroidism. The CDR3 runs from the conserved cysteine through the conserved F or W. Fields, in order: V gene, J gene, clone size, D gene, CDR3 protein, CDR3 DNA. The D gene is left open where the match is weak. Not every row has a clone size; where given, it reads once, few, many or a size class.

V: TRBV4-2
J: TRBJ2-3
size: few
D: NA
CDR3: CASSQEFSADTQYF
DNA: TGTGCCAGCAGCCAAGAATTTTCGGCAGATACGCAGTATTTT

V: TRBV28
J: TRBJ2-1
size: many
D: NA
CDR3: CASSSLPTGSSYNEQFF
DNA: TGTGCCAGCAGTTCCCTTCCCACAGGGAGCTCCTACAATGAGCAGTTCTTC

V: TRBV2
J: TRBJ1-1
size: many
D: NA
CDR3: CASTPGLNTEAFF
DNA: TGTGCCAGCACGCCCGGGCTGAACACTGAAGCTTTCTTT

V: TRBV5-6
J: TRBJ2-1
size: many
D: NA
CDR3: CASSVGNNEQFF
DNA: TGTGCCAGCAGCGTGGGAAACAATGAGCAGTTCTTC

V: TRBV6-6
J: TRBJ2-1
size: many
D: TRBD1
CDR3: CASSYRGQGIGDEQFF
DNA: TGTGCCAGCAGTTACCGGGGACAGGGAATCGGTGATGAGCAGTTCTTC

V: TRBV11-1
J: TRBJ2-1
size: NA
D: TRBD2
CDR3: CASSLPTGGESSYNEQFF
DNA: TGTGCCAGCAGCCTCCCCACTGGGGGGGAGAGCTCCTACAATGAGCAGTTCTTC

V: TRBV11-2
J: TRBJ1-1
size: NA
D: NA
CDR3: CASSFNRNTEAFF
DNA: TGTGCCAGCAGCTTTAATCGGAACACTGAAGCTTTCTTT

V: TRBV5-5
J: TRBJ2-6
size: once
D: NA
CDR3: CASSRSIDGANVLTF
DNA: TGTGCCAGCAGTAGAAGTATTGATGGGGCCAACGTCCTGACTTTC

V: TRBV12-3/TRBV12-4
J: TRBJ1-4
size: few
D: NA
CDR3: CASSLIQDEKLFF
DNA: TGTGCCAGCAGTTTAATCCAAGATGAAAAACTGTTTTTT

V: TRBV11-1
J: TRBJ2-2
size: many
D: NA
CDR3: CASSRGRVESGELFF
DNA: TGTGCCAGCAGCAGGGGTCGAGTGGAATCCGGGGAGCTGTTTTTT

V: TRBV2
J: TRBJ2-5
size: many
D: NA
CDR3: CASSDYELQETQYF
DNA: TGTGCCAGCAGTGACTATGAGCTGCAAGAGACCCAGTACTTC

V: TRBV5-1
J: TRBJ2-3
size: NA
D: NA
CDR3: CASSPTGNADTQYF
DNA: TGCGCCAGCAGCCCAACAGGGAACGCAGATACGCAGTATTTT

V: TRBV6-1
J: TRBJ1-5
size: NA
D: NA
CDR3: CASSDGHTAFQPQHF
DNA: TGTGCCAGCAGTGATGGCCACACGGCCTTTCAGCCCCAGCATTTT

V: TRBV6-1
J: TRBJ2-4
size: NA
D: TRBD1
CDR3: CASSARTGTGGGIQYF
DNA: TGTGCCAGCAGTGCCAGAACCGGGACAGGGGGCGGAATTCAGTACTTC

V: TRBV19
J: TRBJ1-5
size: few
D: NA
CDR3: CASSIGQNSSQPQHF
DNA: TGTGCCAGTAGTATTGGACAGAATAGCAGTCAGCCCCAGCATTTT

V: TRBV7-2
J: TRBJ1-5
size: NA
D: NA
CDR3: CASSLYNQPQHF
DNA: TGTGCCAGCAGCTTGTATAATCAGCCCCAGCATTTT

V: TRBV4-1
J: TRBJ1-2
size: few
D: NA
CDR3: CASSQEKQYGYTF
DNA: TGCGCCAGCAGCCAAGAAAAGCAGTATGGCTACACCTTC

V: TRBV28
J: TRBJ1-4
size: many
D: TRBD1
CDR3: CASSFPGGEEKLFF
DNA: TGTGCCAGCAGTTTCCCAGGGGGCGAAGAAAAACTGTTTTTT

V: TRBV7-2
J: TRBJ2-2
size: NA
D: TRBD2
CDR3: CASSSGEAGGGGELFF
DNA: TGTGCCAGCAGTTCCGGGGAAGCGGGGGGGGGCGGGGAGCTGTTTTTT

V: TRBV5-4
J: TRBJ2-7
size: few
D: NA
CDR3: CASTDGSSSTQYF
DNA: TGTGCCAGCACCGACGGGTCCTCTTCGACGCAGTACTTC

V: TRBV28
J: TRBJ2-7
size: few
D: NA
CDR3: CASSSMVGSWSYEQYF
DNA: TGTGCCAGCAGCTCCATGGTGGGTAGCTGGTCCTACGAGCAGTACTTC

V: TRBV12-3/TRBV12-4
J: TRBJ1-2
size: many
D: NA
CDR3: CASSLRNYGYTF
DNA: TGTGCCAGCAGTTTACGGAACTATGGCTACACCTTC

V: TRBV10-3
J: TRBJ1-2
size: NA
D: TRBD1
CDR3: CAISDQGQGEGYTF
DNA: TGTGCCATCAGTGACCAGGGACAGGGGGAAGGCTACACCTTC

V: TRBV3-1
J: TRBJ2-5
size: many
D: TRBD2
CDR3: CASSPRLAGAGETQYF
DNA: TGTGCCAGCAGCCCGAGACTAGCGGGGGCGGGGGAGACCCAGTACTTC

V: TRBV19
J: TRBJ1-5
size: few
D: TRBD1
CDR3: CASSRGAYSNQPQHF
DNA: TGTGCCAGTAGCAGGGGGGCCTATAGCAATCAGCCCCAGCATTTT

V: TRBV29-1
J: TRBJ2-1
size: few
D: TRBD1
CDR3: CSVKTGGNEQFF
DNA: TGCAGCGTTAAGACAGGGGGCAATGAGCAGTTCTTC

V: TRBV5-1
J: TRBJ2-3
size: many
D: TRBD2
CDR3: CASSLGVAGVADTQYF
DNA: TGCGCCAGCAGCTTGGGGGTAGCGGGAGTCGCAGATACGCAGTATTTT

V: TRBV5-1
J: TRBJ2-5
size: NA
D: TRBD1
CDR3: CASSLEQGAGETQYF
DNA: TGCGCCAGCAGCTTGGAACAGGGGGCTGGAGAGACCCAGTACTTC

V: TRBV9
J: TRBJ1-1
size: NA
D: NA
CDR3: CASSPSRANTEAFF
DNA: TGTGCCAGCAGCCCCTCCCGAGCAAACACTGAAGCTTTCTTT

V: TRBV18
J: TRBJ1-3
size: many
D: NA
CDR3: CASSPFSQANSGNTIYF
DNA: TGTGCCAGCTCACCATTCTCACAGGCCAACTCTGGAAACACCATATATTTT

V: TRBV20-1
J: TRBJ2-3
size: many
D: TRBD1
CDR3: CSASDGTGGDTQYF
DNA: TGCAGTGCTAGTGATGGGACAGGGGGAGATACGCAGTATTTT

V: TRBV6-1
J: TRBJ2-3
size: NA
D: TRBD1
CDR3: CASSIGQGSTDTQYF
DNA: TGTGCCAGCAGTATCGGACAGGGGAGCACAGATACGCAGTATTTT

V: TRBV7-8
J: TRBJ2-1
size: few
D: TRBD1
CDR3: CASSFGTGASYNEQFF
DNA: TGTGCCAGCAGCTTCGGGACAGGGGCCTCCTACAATGAGCAGTTCTTC

V: TRBV20-1
J: TRBJ2-5
size: NA
D: NA
CDR3: CSARAYPVRTQYF
DNA: TGCAGTGCTAGAGCGTATCCCGTGAGGACCCAGTACTTC

V: TRBV3-1
J: TRBJ2-7
size: few
D: NA
CDR3: CASSPLGRGEQYF
DNA: TGTGCCAGCAGCCCCCTAGGTAGGGGCGAGCAGTACTTC

V: TRBV20-1
J: TRBJ1-5
size: NA
D: TRBD1
CDR3: CSARPGTADQPQHF
DNA: TGCAGTGCTAGACCCGGGACAGCTGATCAGCCCCAGCATTTT

V: TRBV12-3/TRBV12-4
J: TRBJ1-5
size: few
D: NA
CDR3: CASSFGAGNQPQHF
DNA: TGTGCCAGCAGTTTCGGCGCTGGGAATCAGCCCCAGCATTTT

V: TRBV2
J: TRBJ2-7
size: NA
D: NA
CDR3: CASSRALYEQYF
DNA: TGTGCCAGCAGTAGGGCCCTATACGAGCAGTACTTC

V: TRBV15
J: TRBJ2-5
size: once
D: NA
CDR3: CATSRDRPAQETQYF
DNA: TGTGCCACCAGCAGAGATCGGCCAGCCCAAGAGACCCAGTACTTC

V: TRBV5-1
J: TRBJ2-1
size: few
D: TRBD2
CDR3: CASSLVGTGRGNEQFF
DNA: TGCGCCAGCAGCTTGGTGGGGACCGGGAGGGGCAATGAGCAGTTCTTC

V: TRBV20-1
J: TRBJ1-2
size: NA
D: NA
CDR3: CSAIQAPNYGYTF
DNA: TGCAGTGCTATACAGGCACCAAACTATGGCTACACCTTC